The 6 T cell receptor beta chains listed next were all sequenced from one sample in a study of blood T cells in healthy people across ages. Primed by a sample-barcoded 5' primer and a J-beta primer mix, a second PCR proceeded for about 7 to 11 cycles. TCRdb independently ran MiXCR on the 5' RACE reads; one entry per CDR3 protein. The sample gives approximately 850,000 distinct CDR3 sequences, around two fifths of which show up once; about 21% is in the top ten. The specimen was blood. These receptors all come from a man aged 55 to 70 in good health.

This clonotype was seen ten or more times. V is TRBV7-2 and J is TRBJ2-7; weak D call: TRBD2 (6 bases). CDR1 SGHTA and CDR2 FQGNSA come from the germline V gene. There are 14 residues in the CDR3. V lost 4 bases, J lost 1 base, and 11 bases lay in between. CDR3 residues: CASSSSGTSYEQYF. In DNA form, the CDR3 reads TGTGCCAGCAGCTCATCCGGGACTTCCTACGAGCAGTACTTC. The whole variable domain, filled in from reference TRBV7-2 and TRBJ2-7, reads GAGVSQSPSNKVTEKGKDVELRCDPISGHTALYWYRQSLGQGLEFLIYFQGNSAPDKSGLPSDRFSAERTGGSVSTLTIQRTQQEDSAVYLCASSSSGTSYEQYFGPGTRLTVT.

CDR3 amino acids: CASSLQSSTSYEQYF. The DNA for the CDR3 is TGTGCCAGCAGCTTACAATCTTCCACCTCCTACGAGCAGTACTTC. The V gene is TRBV7-8, the J gene TRBJ2-7; no firm D call. Germline V gene data show CDR1 as SGHVS and CDR2 as FQNEAQ. This CDR3 has 15 amino acids. Between the trimmed V and J ends, which lost 2 bases and 0 bases, there was a span of 11 bases.

The genes are TRBV20-1 and TRBJ2-1, with a possible D match to TRBD2 (5 bases). The CDR3 totals 15 residues. Trimming removed 0 bases from V and 6 bases from J, with 15 bases in between. Germline-derived CDR1 and CDR2 are DFQATT and SNEGSKA (reference sequence). CDR3 protein: CSARDGLNPSNEQFF. The CDR3 region has the DNA TGCAGTGCTAGAGACGGACTCAACCCCAGCAATGAGCAGTTCTTC.

The CDR3 is CASRGTGESYGYTF. The CDR3 DNA reads TGTGCCAGCAGAGGGACAGGGGAATCCTATGGCTACACCTTC. The chain carries TRBV25-1 and TRBJ1-2, with 10 bases identical to TRBD1. The CDR3 loop spans 14 amino acids. Germline assignment: CDR1 MGHDK and CDR2 SYGVNS. V shed 6 bases and J 4 bases; nucleotides not matched to a gene: 5.

V and J are TRBV4-1 and TRBJ2-5; 8 bases line up with TRBD2. This CDR3 contains 17 residues. The junction had 18 bases not matched to a gene; V was cut back by 7 bases and J by 5 bases. Germline V lookup: CDR1 MGHRA, CDR2 YSYEKL. CDR3 amino acids: CASTRTIGGASMETQYF. DNA for the CDR3: TGCGCCAGCACCAGGACTATCGGGGGGGCTTCTATGGAGACCCAGTACTTC.

This chain joins TRBV20-1 and TRBJ1-2; weak D call: TRBD1 (5 bases). Trimming cost V 6 bases and J 5 bases, with 10 bases left between them. CDR3 size: 11 residues. Germline CDR1 and CDR2: DFQATT and SNEGSKA (reference sequence). For the CDR3, the DNA is TGCAGTGCGGGCGGGGGTTATGGCTACACCTTC. As protein: CSAGGGYGYTF.